This T cell receptor beta chain emerged from a study of vaccination and CD4 T cells after COVID-19. Overall study: Comprising six males and four females, the convalescent participants counted two Hispanic individuals among them. Whole-study results and caveats: The researchers studied relatively few convalescent patients and omitted early post-infection timepoints.

The treatment was: roughly 11-day PBMC culture with coronavirus spike peptide pools or control peptides (ViraFEST assay). Per the germline V gene, CDR1 is DFQATT and CDR2 is SNEGSKA (reference sequence). J was trimmed by 3 bases and V by 6 bases; bases with no gene match: 6. This CDR3 is 14 amino acids long. This clonotype occurred a few times. The antigen remains undetermined. Cultured CD4+ T-cell DNA underwent Oncomine TCR Beta short-read sequencing. Using its own MiXCR run on the PCR reads, TCRdb lists one record per CDR3 protein. In the table there are fewer than 15,000 distinct CDR3 sequences, less than 70% of which are singletons.

The origin of this receptor is a human donor who had recovered from COVID-19. The material was CD4+ T cells from blood, cultured in vitro, obtained before SARS-CoV-2 vaccination. The genes are TRBV20-1 and TRBJ1-5; 9 bases line up with TRBD1. CDR3 sequence: CSAKQGADNQPQHF. The CDR3 DNA sequence: TGCAGTGCAAAACAGGGGGCTGACAATCAGCCCCAGCATTTT.